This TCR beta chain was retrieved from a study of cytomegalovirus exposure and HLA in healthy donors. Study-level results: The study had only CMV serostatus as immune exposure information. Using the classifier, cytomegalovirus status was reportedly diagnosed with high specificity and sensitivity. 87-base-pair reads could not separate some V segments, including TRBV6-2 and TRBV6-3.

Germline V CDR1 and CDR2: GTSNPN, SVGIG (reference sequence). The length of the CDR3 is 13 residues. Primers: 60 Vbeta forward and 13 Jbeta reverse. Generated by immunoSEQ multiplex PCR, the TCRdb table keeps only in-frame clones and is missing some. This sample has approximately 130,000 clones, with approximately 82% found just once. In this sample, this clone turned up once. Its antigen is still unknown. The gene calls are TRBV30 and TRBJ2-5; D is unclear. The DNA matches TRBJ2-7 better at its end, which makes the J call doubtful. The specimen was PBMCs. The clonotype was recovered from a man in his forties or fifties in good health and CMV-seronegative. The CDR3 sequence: CAWSMGLTYEQYF. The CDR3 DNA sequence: TGTGCCTGGAGTATGGGCCTGACCTACGAGCAGTACTTC.